This T cell receptor (beta chain) was observed in a study of T cell responses to AZD1222 COVID-19 vaccine (dated by TCRdb to the early 2020s). With respect to the entire study: AZD1222 recipients given second doses at about 4 weeks or at about 12 weeks were pooled, since spike-specific TCR depth and breadth were not found to differ between the two schedules. A total of 233 trial participants underwent TCR sequencing, of whom some 210 received two doses of AZD1222 and about 25 received two doses of the MenACWY control vaccine. Trial participants were enrolled into age subgroups of 18-55, 56-69 and 70-plus years, which contained approximately 150, 28 and 58 TCR-sequenced participants, respectively. Study-wide conclusions, independent of this receptor: Nearly half of unique spike-specific TCRs reportedly recognized epitopes outside regions mutated in the B.1.351 and B.1.1.7 variants. The 56-69-year group was small, and its depth increase did not reach significance, likely because of low power. Only six AZD1222 recipients were SARS-CoV-2 seropositive at baseline, limiting conclusions about previously exposed vaccinees. Participants were mostly white British, with more females than males. The authors suggested clonal diversity may have been underestimated. Vaccine-associated CD4 TCRs spanned the whole spike protein, with dominant responses in regions 160-218 and 743-854. After two AZD1222 doses, both the breadth and the depth of spike-specific TCRs were significantly higher than at day 0 and than in MenACWY recipients. No day 14 peak-response samples were available, so repertoires were characterized only after the peak T cell response.

In this sample, this clone turned up once. The target of this receptor is not known. No much larger clonotype is one base removed from it; base qualities were not supplied. The CDR3 regions of human TCRbeta chains were analyzed by immunosequencing. Turning to the authors' computational methods: Repertoire TCRs were checked for matches against a reference library of SARS-CoV-2-specific TCRs that had been generated using the MIRA antigen-specificity platform. Breadth was defined as the fraction of unique TCRs that were SARS-CoV-2-associated, and depth was defined as the fraction of total T cells that were SARS-CoV-2-associated. Each spike-specific TCR was assigned to its reactive spike region and to a CD4 or CD8 class using the MIRA data. Log10-transformed breadth and depth values were compared by one-way ANOVA with Sidak's multiple comparisons tests. The clones in this table, taken by TCRdb from immuneACCESS, are in-frame only. Not every clone is retained; where verified, under half of the shortfall comes from an unresolved V gene, and the cause of the rest is unknown. The DNA was the basis for D and trimming; V, J and clone size are from that table. The sample includes about 110,000 clones, with about 86% observed a single time. Approximately 3.3% of the sample goes to the ten largest clones.

V is reduced by 1 base and J by 1 base, leaving a spacing of 17 bases between them. The CDR3 covers 18 residues, taking in both the cysteine and the phenylalanine. Here the CDR3 DNA is all that survives: 54 bases in frame from base 1. The germline V gene sets CDR1 to MGHRA and CDR2 to YSYEKL. The time point label of this sample denotes: baseline before first vaccination. Vaccinee samples came from UK trials COV001 and COV002, including a single-blind randomized controlled phase 2/3 trial of AZD1222 (ChAdOx1 nCoV-19) in healthy adults. For TCRbeta chain sequencing, PBMC samples from trial participants were taken at day 0 and at day 28 after the second dose.

This TCR was sampled from an adult in good health. The chain links TRBV4-1 with TRBJ1-5, with a weak D call of TRBD1 (6 bases match). This specimen consisted of peripheral blood, obtained on day 0 of AZD1222 vaccination. The nucleotides read TGCGCCAGCAGCCAAGGGGGGGCCCCAACACACAGCAATCAGCCCCAGCATTTT. The resulting protein is CASSQGGAPTHSNQPQHF.